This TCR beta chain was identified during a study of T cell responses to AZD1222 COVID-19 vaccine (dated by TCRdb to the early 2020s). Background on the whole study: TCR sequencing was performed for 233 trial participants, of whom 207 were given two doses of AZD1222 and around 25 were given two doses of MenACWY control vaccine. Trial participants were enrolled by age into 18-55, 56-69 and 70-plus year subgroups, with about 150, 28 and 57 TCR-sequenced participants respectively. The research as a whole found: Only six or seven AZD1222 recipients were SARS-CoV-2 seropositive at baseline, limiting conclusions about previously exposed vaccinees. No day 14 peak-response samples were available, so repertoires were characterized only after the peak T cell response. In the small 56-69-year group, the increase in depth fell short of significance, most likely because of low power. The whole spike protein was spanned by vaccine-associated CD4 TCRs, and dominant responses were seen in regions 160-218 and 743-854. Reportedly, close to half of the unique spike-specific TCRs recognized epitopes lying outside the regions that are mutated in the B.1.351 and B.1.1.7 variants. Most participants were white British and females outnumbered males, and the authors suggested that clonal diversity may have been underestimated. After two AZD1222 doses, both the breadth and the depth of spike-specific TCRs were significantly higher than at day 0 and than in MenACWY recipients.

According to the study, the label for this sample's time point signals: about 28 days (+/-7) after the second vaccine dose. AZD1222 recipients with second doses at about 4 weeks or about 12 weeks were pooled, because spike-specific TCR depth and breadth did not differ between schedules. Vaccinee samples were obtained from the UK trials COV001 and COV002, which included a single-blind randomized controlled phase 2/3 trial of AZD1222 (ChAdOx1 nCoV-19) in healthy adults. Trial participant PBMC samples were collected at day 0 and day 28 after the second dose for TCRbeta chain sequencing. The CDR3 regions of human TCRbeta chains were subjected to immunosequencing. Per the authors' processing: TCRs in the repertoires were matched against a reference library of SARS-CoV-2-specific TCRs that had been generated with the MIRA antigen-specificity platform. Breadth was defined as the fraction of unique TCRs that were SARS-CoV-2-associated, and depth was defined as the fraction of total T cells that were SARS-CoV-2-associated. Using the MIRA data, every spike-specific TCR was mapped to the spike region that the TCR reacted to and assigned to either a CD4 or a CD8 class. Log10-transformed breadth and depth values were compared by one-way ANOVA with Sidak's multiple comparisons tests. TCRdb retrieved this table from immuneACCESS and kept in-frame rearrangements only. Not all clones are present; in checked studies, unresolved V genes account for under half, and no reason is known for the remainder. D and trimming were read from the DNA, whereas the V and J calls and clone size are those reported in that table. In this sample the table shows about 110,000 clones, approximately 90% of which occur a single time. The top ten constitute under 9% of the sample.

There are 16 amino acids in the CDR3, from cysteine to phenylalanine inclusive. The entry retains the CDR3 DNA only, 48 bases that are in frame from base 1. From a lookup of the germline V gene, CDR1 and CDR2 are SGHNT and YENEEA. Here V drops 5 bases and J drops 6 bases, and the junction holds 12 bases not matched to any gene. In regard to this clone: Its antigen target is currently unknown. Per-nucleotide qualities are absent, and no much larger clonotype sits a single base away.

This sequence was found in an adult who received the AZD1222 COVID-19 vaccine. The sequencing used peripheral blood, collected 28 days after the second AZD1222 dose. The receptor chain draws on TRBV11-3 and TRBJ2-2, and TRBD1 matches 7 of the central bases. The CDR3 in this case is CASSPRTGRGAGELFF. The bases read TGTGCCAGCAGCCCAAGGACAGGAAGGGGCGCCGGGGAGCTGTTTTTT.